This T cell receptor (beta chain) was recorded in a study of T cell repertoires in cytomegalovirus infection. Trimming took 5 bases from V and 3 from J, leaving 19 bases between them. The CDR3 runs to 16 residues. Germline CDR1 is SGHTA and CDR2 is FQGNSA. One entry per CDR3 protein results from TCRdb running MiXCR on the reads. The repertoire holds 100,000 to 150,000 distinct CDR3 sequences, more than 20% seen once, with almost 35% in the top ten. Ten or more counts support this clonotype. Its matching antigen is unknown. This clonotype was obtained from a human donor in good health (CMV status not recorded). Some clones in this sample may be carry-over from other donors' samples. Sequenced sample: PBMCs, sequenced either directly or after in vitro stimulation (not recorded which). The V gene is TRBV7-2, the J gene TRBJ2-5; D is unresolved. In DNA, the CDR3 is TGTGCCAGCAGCCAAAACCCCGCGGCTCCCAAAGAGACCCAGTACTTC. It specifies CASSQNPAAPKETQYF.